The 3 T cell receptor beta chains listed next were all sequenced from one sample in a study of T cell repertoires in cytomegalovirus infection. TCRdb used MiXCR to reprocess the reads, holding one entry per CDR3 protein. Among some 940,000 distinct CDR3 sequences listed, about a third were seen once. Antigens for these TCRs are unknown. This material consisted of cultured CD8+ T cells from PBMCs, taken from culture after CMV antigen stimulation. The origin of the receptors is a human donor in good health (CMV status not recorded). Some clones in this sample may be carry-over from other donors' samples.

A few counts support this clonotype. J is TRBJ2-3 and V is TRBV29-1; weak D call: TRBD1 (6 bases). Germline CDR1 SQVTM, CDR2 ANQGSEA. The V and J ends lost 0 bases and 0 bases respectively, with 10 bases between them. The CDR3 extends over 15 amino acids. This CDR3 is CSVEDRGRSTDTQYF. The CDR3 DNA is TGCAGCGTTGAAGACAGGGGAAGGAGCACAGATACGCAGTATTTT.

This clonotype was observed many times. The genes are TRBV7-9 and TRBJ2-7, with 7 bases identical to TRBD1. Germline CDR1 reads SEHNR; CDR2 reads FQNEAQ (reference sequence). Losses at the gene ends were 5 bases for V and 3 bases for J; bases not matched to a gene: 10. CDR3 length: 15 residues. CDR3 residues: CASSLPRQGYYEQYF. The CDR3 DNA follows: TGTGCCAGCAGCCTACCTCGACAGGGATACTACGAGCAGTACTTC. The variable domain in full, completed from reference TRBV7-9 and TRBJ2-7, reads DTGVSQNPRHKITKRGQNVTFRCDPISEHNRLYWYRQTLGQGPEFLTYFQNEAQLEKSRLLSDRFSAERPKGSFSTLEIQRTEQGDSAMYLCASSLPRQGYYEQYFGPGTRLTVT.

The chain recombines TRBV12-3 or TRBV12-4 with TRBJ2-1, with a weak D call TRBD1 (6 bases). The ends were cut back, 4 bases at V and 4 bases at J, with 17 bases in the middle. This CDR3 is built from 16 residues. Here the CDR3 reads CASSSTWQGSYNEQFF. The CDR3, as DNA: TGTGCCAGCAGTTCCACTTGGCAGGGGTCATACAATGAGCAGTTCTTC.